This TCR beta chain emerged from a study of CD8 T cells in Susac syndrome. Background on the study: Of the sequenced Susac syndrome patients, more than five had active disease and under 10 were in remission.

Trimming took 5 bases from V and 4 from J, leaving 9 bases between them. The CDR3 length is 12 residues. Germline lookup yields CDR1 SGHAT and CDR2 FQNNGV. For this clonotype: Its antigen is not identified.

Study findings and constraints: The CD4+ T cell repertoires, which came from Susac syndrome patients, showed no sign of clonal expansion.

Reverse transcription of about 0.5 to 1 ug RNA used random hexamers. TCRdb used MiXCR to reprocess the immunoSEQ multiplex PCR reads, holding one entry per CDR3 protein. The repertoire holds some 150,000 distinct CDR3 sequences, with around 96% as singletons. The sample was CD4+ T cells from PBMCs. This TCR came from a human donor with Susac syndrome. J is TRBJ2-7 and V is TRBV11-2; unclear D gene. CDR3 protein: CASSPEVYEQYF. In nucleotides, the CDR3 is TGTGCCAGCAGCCCCGAGGTATACGAGCAGTACTTC.